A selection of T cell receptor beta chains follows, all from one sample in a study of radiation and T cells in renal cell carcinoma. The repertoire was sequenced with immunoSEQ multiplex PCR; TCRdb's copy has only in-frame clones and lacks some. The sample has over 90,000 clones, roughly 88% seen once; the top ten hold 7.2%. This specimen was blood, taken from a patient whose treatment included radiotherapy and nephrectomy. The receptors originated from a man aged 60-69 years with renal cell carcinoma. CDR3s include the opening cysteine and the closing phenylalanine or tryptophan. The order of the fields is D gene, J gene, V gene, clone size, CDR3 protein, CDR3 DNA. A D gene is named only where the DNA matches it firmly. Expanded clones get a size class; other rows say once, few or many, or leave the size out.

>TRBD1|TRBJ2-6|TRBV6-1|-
CASSVGQGAVGANVLTF
TGTGCCAGCAGTGTTGGACAGGGGGCGGTTGGGGCCAACGTCCTGACTTTC
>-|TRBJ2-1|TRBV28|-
CASRTRETWHNEQFF
TGTGCCAGCAGGACCCGGGAGACATGGCACAATGAGCAGTTCTTC
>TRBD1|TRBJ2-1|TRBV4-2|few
CASSQPGTGRYNEQFF
TGTGCCAGCAGCCAGCCCGGGACAGGTCGCTACAATGAGCAGTTCTTC
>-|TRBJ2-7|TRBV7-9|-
CASSLSPTGIYEQYF
TGTGCCAGCAGCTTATCCCCGACCGGTATCTACGAGCAGTACTTC
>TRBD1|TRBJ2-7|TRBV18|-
CASSLTGGSYEQYF
TGTGCCAGCTCGCTAACAGGGGGCTCCTACGAGCAGTACTTC
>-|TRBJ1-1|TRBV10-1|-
CASSGANAEAFF
TGCGCCAGCAGTGGGGCAAACGCTGAAGCTTTCTTT
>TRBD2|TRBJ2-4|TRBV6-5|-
CASSYRGLAENIQYF
TGTGCCAGCAGTTACCGGGGACTAGCGGAAAACATTCAGTACTTC
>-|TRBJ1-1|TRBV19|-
CASSTIESNTEAFF
TGTGCCAGTAGTACCATTGAATCGAACACTGAAGCTTTCTTT
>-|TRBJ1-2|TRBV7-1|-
CASSSTGLYGYTF
TGTGCCAGCAGCTCGACGGGACTCTATGGCTACACCTTC
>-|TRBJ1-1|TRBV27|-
CASSLAGNTEAFF
TGTGCCAGCAGTTTAGCCGGAAACACTGAAGCTTTCTTT
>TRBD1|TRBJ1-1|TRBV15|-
CAAQKDRGGEAFF
TGTGCCGCACAGAAGGACAGGGGAGGTGAAGCTTTCTTT
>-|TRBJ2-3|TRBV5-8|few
CASSRGFVSTDTQYF
TGTGCCAGCAGCCGAGGGTTTGTGAGCACAGATACGCAGTATTTT
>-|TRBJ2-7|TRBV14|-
CASSPYEQYF
TGTGCCAGCAGCCCCTACGAGCAGTACTTC
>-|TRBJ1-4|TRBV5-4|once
CASSPDSFNEKLFF
TGTGCCAGCAGCCCGGACAGCTTTAATGAAAAACTGTTTTTT
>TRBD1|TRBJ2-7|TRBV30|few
CAWSITGGPTDEQYF
TGTGCCTGGAGCATAACAGGGGGTCCCACCGACGAGCAGTACTTC
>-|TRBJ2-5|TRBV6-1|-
CASSENSAVTETQYF
TGTGCCAGCAGTGAAAATTCAGCGGTAACCGAGACCCAGTACTTC
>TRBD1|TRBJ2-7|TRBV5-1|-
CASSFPGQGRGEQYF
TGCGCCAGCAGCTTTCCGGGACAGGGTAGGGGCGAGCAGTACTTC
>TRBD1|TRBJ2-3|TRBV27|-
CASSWTGGADTQYF
TGTGCCAGCAGTTGGACAGGGGGCGCAGATACGCAGTATTTT
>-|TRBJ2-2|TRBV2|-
CASSPLGTGNTGELFF
TGTGCCAGCAGCCCACTGGGAACGGGGAACACCGGGGAGCTGTTTTTT
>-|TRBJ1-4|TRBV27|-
CASSSLATNEKLFF
TGTGCCAGCAGTTCTCTCGCAACTAATGAAAAACTGTTTTTT
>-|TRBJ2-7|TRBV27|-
CASSLLRRSGVSKSYEQYF
TGTGCCAGCAGTTTACTTCGGCGGTCGGGAGTCTCCAAATCCTACGAGCAGTACTTC
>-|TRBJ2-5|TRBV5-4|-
CASSPGRPQETQYF
TGTGCCAGCAGCCCCGGACGGCCCCAAGAGACCCAGTACTTC
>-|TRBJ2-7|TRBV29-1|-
CSVARVAYEQYF
TGCAGCGTCGCCAGGGTTGCCTACGAGCAGTACTTC
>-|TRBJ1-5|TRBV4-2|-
CASSQDTGLNQPQHF
TGTGCCAGCAGCCAAGATACAGGGTTGAATCAGCCCCAGCATTTT
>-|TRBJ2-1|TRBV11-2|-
CASNLGLIYNEQFF
TGTGCCAGCAACCTGGGACTGATCTACAATGAGCAGTTCTTC
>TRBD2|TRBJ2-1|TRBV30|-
CAWSQRGSYNEQFF
TGTGCCTGGAGTCAGCGGGGGTCCTACAATGAGCAGTTCTTC
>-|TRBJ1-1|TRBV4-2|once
CASSHETGPTEAFF
TGTGCCAGCAGCCATGAAACAGGGCCCACTGAAGCTTTCTTT
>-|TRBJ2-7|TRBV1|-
CTSSQGGAGLTPRNYEQYF
TGCACCAGCAGCCAGGGCGGGGCAGGCCTGACTCCTAGGAACTACGAGCAGTACTTC
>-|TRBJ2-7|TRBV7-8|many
CASSLVAQTYEQYF
TGTGCCAGCAGCTTAGTGGCTCAGACCTACGAGCAGTACTTC